The next 21 T cell receptor beta chains were all read from a single sample in a study of blood T cell repertoires in COVID-19. Assay used: immunoSEQ multiplex PCR; TCRdb lists only in-frame clones, some missing. The repertoire includes 110,000 or so clones, about 88% of them detected once, and about 3.4% sits in the top ten. The sample taken for sequencing was peripheral blood. The receptors were sampled from a man aged 40-49 years with acute or convalescent COVID-19.

The chain has TRBV6-5 and TRBJ1-1, with D maybe TRBD1 (5 bases). CDR3 length: 11 amino acids. The V gene's germline CDR1 is MNHEY and CDR2 SVGAGI. V lost 4 bases, J lost 7 bases, and 7 bases lay in between. The CDR3 here is CASSWRGEAFF. DNA for the CDR3: TGTGCCAGCAGTTGGAGGGGTGAAGCTTTCTTT.

The chain carries TRBV9 and TRBJ1-1; D not certain. V dropped 0 bases and J dropped 2 bases, with 5 bases sitting between them. The length of the CDR3 is 13 residues. Germline loops: CDR1 SGDLS, CDR2 YYNGEE. The CDR3 sequence: CASSVDFNTEAFF. CDR3 nucleotide sequence: TGTGCCAGCAGCGTAGACTTCAACACTGAAGCTTTCTTT.

The chain uses TRBV29-1 and TRBJ2-1; 10 bases line up with TRBD1. The V and J ends lost 6 bases and 0 bases, in that order; junction bases with no gene match: 8. Germline lookup yields CDR1 SQVTM and CDR2 ANQGSEA. CDR3 size: 16 residues. CDR3 sequence reads: CSVESGQGNSYNEQFF. In DNA, the CDR3 is TGCAGCGTCGAGTCGGGACAGGGGAACTCCTACAATGAGCAGTTCTTC.

This chain uses TRBV7-9 with TRBJ1-1; 9 bases are a match to TRBD1. CDR1 SEHNR and CDR2 FQNEAQ come from the germline V gene (reference sequence). The CDR3 length is 16 residues. Losses at the gene ends were 5 bases for V and 6 bases for J; bases not matched to a gene: 13. The DNA for the CDR3 is TGTGCCAGCAGCCACAAGCCGGGACAGGGATTCGCTGAAGCTTTCTTT. Amino acid sequence: CASSHKPGQGFAEAFF. Full variable domain (outside the CDR3, taken from reference TRBV7-9 and TRBJ1-1): DTGVSQNPRHKITKRGQNVTFRCDPISEHNRLYWYRQTLGQGPEFLTYFQNEAQLEKSRLLSDRFSAERPKGSFSTLEIQRTEQGDSAMYLCASSHKPGQGFAEAFFGQGTRLTVV.

This clone was detected a few times. The chain is built from TRBV7-9 and TRBJ1-1; no reliable D call. Germline CDR1 is SEHNR and CDR2 is FQNEAQ (reference sequence). This CDR3 has 10 amino acids. Trimming removed 8 bases from V and 8 bases from J, with 9 bases in between. CDR3 DNA: TGTGCCAGCGGCGGGGAGGAAGCTTTCTTT. Its translation: CASGGEEAFF.

The chain recombines TRBV2 with TRBJ1-6; D is unresolved. CDR3 size: 15 residues. V was clipped by 4 bases and J by 8 bases, with 15 bases between them. The germline gives CDR1 SNHLY, CDR2 FYNNEI. The CDR3 nucleotides are TGTGCCAGCAGTGTCCGTCGCGGCGGATATTCACCCCTCCACTTT. This codes for CASSVRRGGYSPLHF.

The DNA for the CDR3 is TGTGCCAGCGGCCCACGAAGGGGACTGGGCGAGCAGTACTTC. It encodes CASGPRRGLGEQYF. V usage is TRBV7-8 and J usage is TRBJ2-7; possibly TRBD2 for D (6 bases). The V gene lost 8 bases and the J gene lost 6 bases, with 20 bases spanning the gap. Per germline, CDR1 SGHVS and CDR2 FQNEAQ. This CDR3 is built from 14 residues. Full variable domain (outside the CDR3, taken from reference TRBV7-8 and TRBJ2-7): GAGVSQSPRYKVAKRGQDVALRCDPISGHVSLFWYQQALGQGPEFLTYFQNEAQLDKSGLPSDRFFAERPEGSVSTLKIQRTQQEDSAVYLCASGPRRGLGEQYFGPGTRLTVT.

The V and J genes are TRBV6-2 or TRBV6-3 and TRBJ1-1, with D perhaps matching TRBD1 (6 bases). The CDR3 totals 13 residues. V was pared by 6 bases and J by 4 bases, with 12 bases between. Germline CDR1 MNHEY, CDR2 SVGEGT. For the CDR3, the DNA is TGTGCCAGCAGCCTACAGGGAACCACTGAAGCTTTCTTT. This gives the protein CASSLQGTTEAFF.

The chain recombines TRBV3-1 (or the pseudogene TRBV3-2) with TRBJ1-1; TRBD1 might be the D (5 bases). The CDR3 is 12 amino acids. Trimming removed 4 bases from V and 8 bases from J, with 11 bases in between. The germline gives CDR1 LGHDT, CDR2 YNNKEL (reference sequence). CDR3 DNA sequence: TGTGCCAGCAGCCCCCGGGGGTTCGAAGCTTTCTTT. It translates to CASSPRGFEAFF.

Written as DNA, the CDR3 is TGTGCCAGCAGTTTCGGGATAGAGCAGTACTTC. Amino acid sequence: CASSFGIEQYF. The gene calls are TRBV12-3 or TRBV12-4 and TRBJ2-7, with D possibly being TRBD2 (5 bases). The CDR3 length is 11 residues. V was trimmed by 3 bases and J by 7 bases, leaving 7 bases between them.

This clone has just a few counts. This chain links TRBV20-1 with TRBJ1-1, with D uncertain. V was clipped by 6 bases and J by 7 bases, with 12 bases between them. The CDR3 is made up of 11 amino acids. Germline CDR1 is DFQATT and CDR2 is SNEGSKA (reference sequence). CDR3 amino acids: CSARTGSEAFF. Written as DNA, the CDR3 is TGCAGTGCGCGGACCGGGAGTGAAGCTTTCTTT.

In this sample, this clone turned up a few times. This rearrangement joins TRBV19 to TRBJ1-1; 9 bases fit TRBD1. V gave up 7 bases and J gave up 2 bases; unmatched junction bases: 5. There are 14 residues in the CDR3. In germline, CDR1 is LNHDA, CDR2 SQIVND (reference sequence). The CDR3 loop reads CASITGGLNTEAFF. The CDR3 DNA follows: TGTGCCAGTATAACAGGGGGCCTAAACACTGAAGCTTTCTTT.

This clone appeared a single time. This chain uses TRBV4-1 with TRBJ2-5; 9 nucleotides match TRBD1. This CDR3 region has 15 residues. The V and J ends lost 4 bases and 4 bases, in that order; junction bases with no gene match: 7. Germline assignment: CDR1 MGHRA and CDR2 YSYEKL. CDR3 in DNA: TGCGCCAGCAGCCGAGAGACAGGGGGAAGAGAGACCCAGTACTTC. Its protein product is CASSRETGGRETQYF.

The chain joins TRBV28 to TRBJ2-7; tentative D call: TRBD1 (5 bases). From germline, CDR1 is MDHEN and CDR2 SYDVKM. The CDR3 consists of 16 residues. With 3 bases removed from V and 0 bases from J, the gap between germline ends came to 15 bases. Written as DNA, the CDR3 is TGTGCCAGCAGTTTCCTCTTACAGGAACTCTCCTACGAGCAGTACTTC. Amino acid sequence: CASSFLLQELSYEQYF.

The chain joins TRBV29-1 to TRBJ1-3; no clear D. V lost 5 bases to trimming and J lost 0 bases, with 8 bases between them. CDR3 length equals 13 residues. Germline CDR1 SQVTM, CDR2 ANQGSEA. CDR3 DNA sequence: TGCAGCGTTCAGATCAACTCTGGAAACACCATATATTTT. It is translated as CSVQINSGNTIYF.

This clone showed up just a few times. CDR3 protein: CAISEGGGLTGELFF. Here the CDR3 DNA reads TGTGCCATCAGTGAGGGCGGGGGCCTCACCGGGGAGCTGTTTTTT. V usage is TRBV10-3 and J usage is TRBJ2-2; tentatively, D is TRBD2 (7 bases). With 2 bases removed from V and 4 bases from J, the gap between germline ends came to 11 bases. There are 15 residues in the CDR3. CDR1 is ENHRY, CDR2 SYGVKD, per germline.

V is TRBV6-6 and J is TRBJ1-6; D is possibly TRBD1 (5 bases). Germline loops: CDR1 MNHNY, CDR2 SVGAGI (reference sequence). The ends were cut back, 5 bases at V and 2 bases at J, with 16 bases in the middle. The CDR3 is made up of 17 amino acids. The CDR3 DNA reads TGTGCCAGCAGTCCCCATGCCCCAGGGACCTATAATTCACCCCTCCACTTT. Protein sequence: CASSPHAPGTYNSPLHF.

The rearrangement links TRBV5-4 to TRBJ2-3, with 12 bases aligning to TRBD1. Germline V gene data show CDR1 as SGHNT and CDR2 as YYREEE (reference sequence). The trim removed 4 bases at V and 4 bases at J, leaving 7 bases unmatched. The CDR3 has 16 amino acids. The CDR3 coding sequence is TGTGCCAGCAGCAGATCCGGGACAGGGGGCGCAGATACGCAGTATTTT. Amino acids: CASSRSGTGGADTQYF.

This clone was recorded only once. The chain recombines TRBV27 with TRBJ2-3; TRBD1 aligns across 7 bases. Unmatched junction bases numbered 5, after V lost 4 bases and J lost 1 base. Germline CDR1 and CDR2: MNHEY and SMNVEV (reference sequence). The CDR3 is 15 residues long. CDR3 loop: CASSSGTARTDTQYF. DNA for the CDR3: TGTGCCAGCAGTTCCGGGACAGCCCGCACAGATACGCAGTATTTT.

The chain employs TRBV5-1 and TRBJ1-3; D uncertain. Germline CDR1 reads SGHRS; CDR2 reads YFSETQ. The CDR3 is 14 amino acids. V was pared by 2 bases and J by 3 bases, with 9 bases between. DNA for the CDR3: TGCGCCAGCAGCTTCCAAGGAGGTGGAAACACCATATATTTT. Residues: CASSFQGGGNTIYF.

The CDR3 DNA reads as TGTGCCTGGAGTAGATCGGACAGGGAAACCTATGGCTACACCTTC. Protein: CAWSRSDRETYGYTF. The gene calls are TRBV30 and TRBJ1-2, with 8 bases that match TRBD1. This CDR3 is 15 amino acids long. Germline V gene data show CDR1 as GTSNPN and CDR2 as SVGIG (reference sequence). V shed 2 bases, J shed 4 bases, and the junction held 9 bases outside the gene matches.